The TCR beta chain described here comes from a study of blood T cells in healthy people across ages. Whole-study results and caveats: Whereas aged donors had fewer naive CD4+ cells, long-lived donors had more of them and higher diversity.

The germline gives CDR1 SGHRS, CDR2 YFSETQ. The CDR3 extends over 15 amino acids. Then a second PCR, running about 6 to 11 cycles, was carried out with a sample-barcoded 5' primer and a J-beta primer mix. In TCRdb, the 5' RACE reads were re-called with MiXCR into one record per CDR3 protein. This sample has approximately 700,000 distinct CDR3 sequences, with 32% found just once. As concerns this clonotype: Its specificity is not known. Sequence at one end of the junction differs from germline and may be a read error.

This TCR was recovered from a woman older than 75 in good health. The chain combines TRBV5-1 with TRBJ2-3; D tentatively fits TRBD1 or TRBD2 (5 bases each). Sequenced input: blood. The CDR3 spells CASSLEGRSTDTQYF. In nucleotides, the CDR3 is TGTGCCAGCAGCTTAGAGGGACGGAGCACAGATACGCAGTATTTT.